These 18 T cell receptor beta chains were sequenced from one sample in a study of control samples from healthy donors and cancer patients. Produced via immunoSEQ multiplex PCR; TCRdb's table is partial and in-frame only. The top ten hold 2.9% of the sample, which has some 120,000 clones, approximately 89% seen once. Input material: blood. The receptor source for this set is a man in his sixties in good health.

V is TRBV28 and J is TRBJ1-6; D is unclear. The germline V gene encodes CDR1 MDHEN and CDR2 SYDVKM. This CDR3 has 11 residues. The V end lost 7 bases, the J end lost 8 bases, and 6 bases lay between the germline ends. This CDR3 is CASTGDSPLHF. The CDR3 DNA sequence: TGTGCCAGCACCGGTGATTCACCCCTCCACTTT. Complete variable domain (other parts from reference TRBV28 and TRBJ1-6): DVKVTQSSRYLVKRTGEKVFLECVQDMDHENMFWYRQDPGLGLRLIYFSYDVKMKEKGDIPEGYSVSREKKERFSLILESASTNQTSMYLCASTGDSPLHFGNGTRLTVT.

The chain combines TRBV19 with TRBJ2-7; the D gene is possibly TRBD2 (6 bases). This CDR3 has 14 residues. Germline CDR1 reads LNHDA; CDR2 reads SQIVND (reference sequence). The V and J ends lost 5 bases and 3 bases respectively, with 14 bases between them. The CDR3 loop reads CASSPTWRGYEQYF. The CDR3 nucleotides are TGTGCCAGTAGTCCCACCTGGCGGGGCTACGAGCAGTACTTC.

This clone was seen more than once but under ten times. The chain is built from TRBV7-2 and TRBJ1-4; 9 nucleotides line up with TRBD1. Unmatched junction bases numbered 5, after V lost 4 bases and J lost 2 bases. Germline CDR1 and CDR2: SGHTA and FQGNSA. The CDR3 totals 16 residues. The CDR3 region has the DNA TGTGCCAGCAGCTCACAGGGGGCGGGGACTAATGAAAAACTGTTTTTT. Protein sequence: CASSSQGAGTNEKLFF.

The count of this clone is one. In the same sample, other DNA sequences code for this CDR3. The chain has TRBV4-1 and TRBJ2-7; 8 bases agree with TRBD1. J was trimmed by 4 bases and V by 4 bases; bases with no gene match: 9. This CDR3 is built from 15 residues. Germline V gene lookup returns CDR1 MGHRA and CDR2 YSYEKL. The CDR3 loop reads CASSRNGQGGYEQYF. CDR3 coding DNA: TGCGCCAGCAGCCGGAACGGACAGGGAGGTTACGAGCAGTACTTC.

The V gene is TRBV3-1 (or the pseudogene TRBV3-2), the J gene TRBJ2-7, with D possibly matching TRBD1 (6 bases). The CDR3 is made up of 13 amino acids. V gave up 4 bases and J gave up 1 base, with 8 bases separating them. Germline values: CDR1 LGHDT, CDR2 YNNKEL (reference sequence). Here the CDR3 reads CASSPDSSYEQYF. The CDR3, as DNA: TGTGCCAGCAGCCCGGACAGTTCCTACGAGCAGTACTTC.

This chain links TRBV4-1 with TRBJ1-5; TRBD1 is a possible D gene (5 bases). Per the germline V gene, CDR1 is MGHRA and CDR2 is YSYEKL. This CDR3 has 16 amino acids. Trimming took off 2 bases at V and 2 bases at J, with 13 bases between the two ends. CDR3 residues: CASSQTGALGNQPQHF. The DNA of the CDR3 is TGCGCCAGCAGCCAAACCGGGGCCCTGGGCAATCAGCCCCAGCATTTT.

The rearrangement uses TRBV5-4 and TRBJ2-1; 10 bases are a match to TRBD1. This CDR3 contains 15 residues. V trimming: 1 base; J trimming: 7 bases; junction bases outside the gene matches: 5. Germline V gene sequence: CDR1 SGHNT, CDR2 YYREEE (reference sequence). This CDR3 reads CASSLRQGAYNEQFF. The CDR3, as DNA: TGTGCCAGCAGCTTGCGACAGGGGGCGTATAATGAGCAGTTCTTC.

The chain combines TRBV7-9 with TRBJ1-2, with 7 positions matching TRBD1. V was pared by 3 bases and J by 4 bases, with 2 bases of the junction left unmatched. The CDR3 is made up of 13 amino acids. Germline lookup yields CDR1 SEHNR and CDR2 FQNEAQ (reference sequence). CDR3 loop: CASSFGQVYGYTF. The CDR3 DNA is TGTGCCAGCAGCTTCGGACAGGTCTATGGCTACACCTTC. The entire variable domain, with the rest obtained from reference TRBV7-9 and TRBJ1-2, is as follows: DTGVSQNPRHKITKRGQNVTFRCDPISEHNRLYWYRQTLGQGPEFLTYFQNEAQLEKSRLLSDRFSAERPKGSFSTLEIQRTEQGDSAMYLCASSFGQVYGYTFGSGTRLTVV.

This chain joins TRBV3-1 (or the pseudogene TRBV3-2) and TRBJ2-2, with 9 bases fitting TRBD1. Germline trimming cut 4 bases from V and 3 bases from J; bases unmatched to any gene: 6. The CDR3 runs 16 residues. Germline V gene lookup returns CDR1 LGHDT and CDR2 YNNKEL (reference sequence). The CDR3, as DNA: TGTGCCAGCAGCCCTCCCGGACAGGGGTACACCGGGGAGCTGTTTTTT. Amino acid sequence: CASSPPGQGYTGELFF.

In its sample, this clone was seen a few times. V gene TRBV7-2 combines with J gene TRBJ2-3; 11 positions agree with TRBD1. Germline V lookup: CDR1 SGHTA, CDR2 FQGNSA. The CDR3 sequence is 17 residues long. The V segment lost 2 bases and the J segment 5 bases; nucleotides outside the gene matches: 9. The CDR3 loop is CASSLSSGQGAQDTQYF. In DNA form, the CDR3 reads TGTGCCAGCAGCTTAAGCTCTGGACAGGGGGCTCAAGATACGCAGTATTTT.

The chain carries TRBV2 and TRBJ2-3; no definite D call. CDR3 length: 12 residues. Germline lookup yields CDR1 SNHLY and CDR2 FYNNEI. Trimming removed 7 bases at V and 10 bases at J, with 15 bases between. The CDR3 loop is CASTTDSLAQYF. The DNA for the CDR3 is TGTGCCAGCACCACCGACTCTCTAGCGCAGTATTTT. Filled out from reference TRBV2 and TRBJ2-3, the complete variable domain reads EPEVTQTPSHQVTQMGQEVILRCVPISNHLYFYWYRQILGQKVEFLVSFYNNEISEKSEIFDDQFSVERPDGSNFTLKIRSTKLEDSAMYFCASTTDSLAQYFGPGTRLTVL.

The chain links TRBV29-1 to TRBJ1-2; maybe TRBD1 (5 bases). Germline V lookup: CDR1 SQVTM, CDR2 ANQGSEA. Trimming removed 1 base at V and 6 bases at J, with 21 bases between. The CDR3 is made up of 16 amino acids. CDR3: CSVEVGSGATQNGYTF. The CDR3 DNA reads as TGCAGCGTTGAAGTAGGTAGCGGGGCGACACAGAATGGCTACACCTTC. The full variable domain, completed using reference TRBV29-1 and TRBJ1-2, is SAVISQKPSRDICQRGTSLTIQCQVDSQVTMMFWYRQQPGQSLTLIATANQGSEATYESGFVIDKFPISRPNLTFSTLTVSNMSPEDSSIYLCSVEVGSGATQNGYTFGSGTRLTVV.

The CDR3: CASSMGLAGGIPQETQYF. CDR3 DNA sequence: TGTGCCAGCAGCATGGGACTAGCGGGGGGTATACCTCAAGAGACCCAGTACTTC. V gene TRBV9 combines with J gene TRBJ2-5; 15 bases fit TRBD2. V lost 4 bases and J lost 2; bases outside the gene matches: 9. The CDR3 loop spans 18 amino acids. Germline-derived CDR1 and CDR2 are SGDLS and YYNGEE.

In this sample, this clone turned up a few times. The chain joins TRBV6-5 to TRBJ1-2; a possible D gene is TRBD1 (5 bases). This CDR3 region has 13 residues. Germline V gene data show CDR1 as MNHEY and CDR2 as SVGAGI. Trimming pared 6 bases from V and 8 bases from J, leaving 16 bases between. The CDR3 protein is CASSPQDLWGYTF. CDR3 DNA sequence: TGTGCCAGCAGCCCACAGGATCTATGGGGCTACACCTTC.

The chain has TRBV3-1 (or the pseudogene TRBV3-2) and TRBJ2-3, with TRBD2 matching over 11 bases. CDR3 length equals 15 residues. Germline loops: CDR1 LGHDT, CDR2 YNNKEL (reference sequence). V shed 6 bases and J 4 bases; nucleotides not matched to a gene: 6. The CDR3 spells CASSRSGGAADTQYF. The DNA of the CDR3 is TGTGCCAGCAGTCGTAGCGGGGGGGCAGCAGATACGCAGTATTTT.

The genes are TRBV5-1 and TRBJ1-1; TRBD1 is a possible D gene (5 bases). Germline lookup yields CDR1 SGHRS and CDR2 YFSETQ. The CDR3 is made up of 15 amino acids. The V end was cut by 2 bases, the J end by 0 bases, with 11 bases between. CDR3 amino acids: CASSLTGLMNTEAFF. CDR3 nucleotides: TGCGCCAGCAGCTTAACAGGCCTCATGAACACTGAAGCTTTCTTT.

The chain joins TRBV7-2 to TRBJ1-1; no firm D call. Germline CDR1 and CDR2: SGHTA and FQGNSA. The length of the CDR3 is 12 residues. Trimming left V 5 bases short and J 8 bases short, with 12 bases between. Here the CDR3 DNA reads TGTGCCAGCAGCCGTAGCGGCCGGGAAGCTTTCTTT. The encoded protein is CASSRSGREAFF.

This chain links TRBV25-1 with TRBJ1-4; unclear D gene. V was clipped by 2 bases and J by 7 bases, with 11 bases between them. Germline V gives CDR1 MGHDK, CDR2 SYGVNS. There are 14 residues in the CDR3. The CDR3 region has the DNA TGTGCCAGCAGTGAAATGACTAACCCTGAAAAACTGTTTTTT. It codes for CASSEMTNPEKLFF.